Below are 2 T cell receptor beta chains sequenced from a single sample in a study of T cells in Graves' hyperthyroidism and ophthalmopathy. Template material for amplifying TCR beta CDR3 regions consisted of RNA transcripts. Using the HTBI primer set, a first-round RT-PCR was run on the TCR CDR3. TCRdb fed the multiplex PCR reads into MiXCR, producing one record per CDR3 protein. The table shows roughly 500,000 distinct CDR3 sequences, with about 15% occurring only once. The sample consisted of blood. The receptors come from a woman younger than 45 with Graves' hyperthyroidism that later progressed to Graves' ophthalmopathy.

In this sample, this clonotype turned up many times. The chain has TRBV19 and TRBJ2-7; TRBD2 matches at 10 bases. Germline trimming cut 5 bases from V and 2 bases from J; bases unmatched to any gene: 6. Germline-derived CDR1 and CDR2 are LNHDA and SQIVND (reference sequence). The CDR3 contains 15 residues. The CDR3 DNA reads TGTGCCAGTAGTGTCTCAGCGGGAGGGCCCTACGAGCAGTACTTC. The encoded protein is CASSVSAGGPYEQYF. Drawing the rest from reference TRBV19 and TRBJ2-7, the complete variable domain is DGGITQSPKYLFRKEGQNVTLSCEQNLNHDAMYWYRQDPGQGLRLIYYSQIVNDFQKGDIAEGYSVSREKKESFPLTVTSAQKNPTAFYLCASSVSAGGPYEQYFGPGTRLTVT.

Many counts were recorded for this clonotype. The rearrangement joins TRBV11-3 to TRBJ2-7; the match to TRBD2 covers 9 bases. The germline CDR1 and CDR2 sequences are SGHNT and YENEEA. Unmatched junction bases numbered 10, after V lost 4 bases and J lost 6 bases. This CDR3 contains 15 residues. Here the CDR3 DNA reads TGTGCCAGCAGCTCACGTTTAGCGGGAGTCGGCGAGCAGTACTTC. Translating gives CASSSRLAGVGEQYF.